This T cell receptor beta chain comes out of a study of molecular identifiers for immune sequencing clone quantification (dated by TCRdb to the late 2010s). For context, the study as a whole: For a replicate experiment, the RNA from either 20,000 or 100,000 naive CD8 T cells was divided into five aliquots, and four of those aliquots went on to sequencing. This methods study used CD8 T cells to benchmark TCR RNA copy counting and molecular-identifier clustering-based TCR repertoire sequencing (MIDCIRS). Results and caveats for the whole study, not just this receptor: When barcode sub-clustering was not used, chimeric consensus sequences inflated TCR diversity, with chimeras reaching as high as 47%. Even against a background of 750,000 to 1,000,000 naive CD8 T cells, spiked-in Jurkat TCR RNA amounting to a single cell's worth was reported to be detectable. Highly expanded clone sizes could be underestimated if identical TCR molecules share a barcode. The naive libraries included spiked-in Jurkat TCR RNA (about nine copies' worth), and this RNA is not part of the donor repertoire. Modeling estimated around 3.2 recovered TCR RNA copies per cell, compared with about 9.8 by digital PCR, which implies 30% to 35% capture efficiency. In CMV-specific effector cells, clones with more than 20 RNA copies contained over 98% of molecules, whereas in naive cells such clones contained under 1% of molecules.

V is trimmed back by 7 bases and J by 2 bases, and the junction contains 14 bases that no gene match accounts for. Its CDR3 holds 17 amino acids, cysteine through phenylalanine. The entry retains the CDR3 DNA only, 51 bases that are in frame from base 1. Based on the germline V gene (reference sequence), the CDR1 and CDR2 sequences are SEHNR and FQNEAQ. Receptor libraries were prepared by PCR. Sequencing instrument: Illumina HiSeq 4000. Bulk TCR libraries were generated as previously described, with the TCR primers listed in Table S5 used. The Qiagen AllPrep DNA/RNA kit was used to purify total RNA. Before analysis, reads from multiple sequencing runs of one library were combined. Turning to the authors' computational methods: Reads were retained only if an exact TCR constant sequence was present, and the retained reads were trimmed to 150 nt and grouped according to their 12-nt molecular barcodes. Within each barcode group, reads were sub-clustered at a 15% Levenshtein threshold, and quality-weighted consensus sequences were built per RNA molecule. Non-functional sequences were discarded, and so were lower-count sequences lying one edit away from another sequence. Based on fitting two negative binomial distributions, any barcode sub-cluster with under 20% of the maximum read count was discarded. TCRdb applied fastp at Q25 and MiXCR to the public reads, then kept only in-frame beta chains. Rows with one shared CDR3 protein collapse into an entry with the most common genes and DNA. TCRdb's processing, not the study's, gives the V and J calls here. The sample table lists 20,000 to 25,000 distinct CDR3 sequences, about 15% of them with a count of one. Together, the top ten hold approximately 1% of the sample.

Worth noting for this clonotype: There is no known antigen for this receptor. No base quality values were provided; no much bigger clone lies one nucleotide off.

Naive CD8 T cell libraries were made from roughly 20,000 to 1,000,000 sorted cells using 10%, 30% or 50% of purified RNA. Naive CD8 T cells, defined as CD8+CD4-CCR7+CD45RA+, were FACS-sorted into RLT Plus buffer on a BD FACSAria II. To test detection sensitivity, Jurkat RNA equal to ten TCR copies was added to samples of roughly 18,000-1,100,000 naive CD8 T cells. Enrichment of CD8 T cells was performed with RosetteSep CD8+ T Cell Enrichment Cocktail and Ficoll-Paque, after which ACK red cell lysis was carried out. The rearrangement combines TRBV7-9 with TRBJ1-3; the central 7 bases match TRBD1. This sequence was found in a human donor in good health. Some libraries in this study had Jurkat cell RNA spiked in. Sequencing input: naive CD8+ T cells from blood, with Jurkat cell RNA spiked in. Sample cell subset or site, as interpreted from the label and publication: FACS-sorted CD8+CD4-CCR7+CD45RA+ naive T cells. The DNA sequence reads TGTGCCAGCATGGGGAGGGGGGACAGAAGCGCTGGAAACACCATATATTTT. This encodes CASMGRGDRSAGNTIYF.